What follows describes a single T cell receptor (beta chain). There is no known antigen for this receptor. Base-call qualities are not available, and no considerably larger clone is one nucleotide away. These data come from a study of cytotoxic CD8 clonotypes in ibrutinib-treated CLL (dated by TCRdb to the early 2020s). Concerning the study at large: The cohort had over ten relapsed/refractory and approximately 14 treatment-naive patients; 17 to 18 were IGHV unmutated. Responses were partial in roughly 24 patients and complete in 2; after median around 66 months follow-up, approximately 15 stayed in remission and 12 progressed. Samples at response were collected after a median of 12 months of treatment, with a range of about 6 to 40 months. On average, each sample had about 260,000 productive templates and tens of thousands of productive rearrangements. Of the 85 to 95 participants in the trial, roughly 26 had longitudinal samples available. Cryopreserved peripheral blood mononuclear cells were collected before treatment, at response, and at either disease progression or sustained remission.

For TCR beta library preparation, approximately 2.2 micrograms of genomic DNA were isolated from cryopreserved PBMCs. High-throughput TCR beta sequencing was performed on longitudinal blood samples from CLL patients receiving ibrutinib monotherapy. The patients took part in an open-label, single-center phase 2 trial of ibrutinib monotherapy. Each clonotype received, on average, 10x coverage in deep resolution sequencing performed on a MiSeq, where the target depth lay between 1 in 1 million and 1 in 200,000 T cells. The immunoSEQ hsTCRB Kit was used to generate TCR beta libraries. The source study handled its data this way. ImmunoSEQ Data Assistant and ImmunoSEQ Analyzer were used for data analysis, and V, D and J genes were assigned according to IMGT definitions. Clonality was computed as one minus normalized Shannon entropy of productive rearrangement frequencies, ranging from 0 to 1. Only overrepresented clonotypes making up at least 0.05% of each patient's repertoire were included in the public clonotype analysis. Repertoires from about a dozen age-matched healthy donors in immuneACCESS were used as clonality controls. TCRdb's version of the immuneACCESS table is confined to in-frame rearrangements and falls short of the full clone set. An unresolved V gene accounts for under half of the shortfall where checked; the remainder is of unknown origin. Clone size and the V and J calls come from that table; the DNA yielded D and trimming. The sample table records 25,000 to 35,000 clones; roughly 60% of these occur just once. The leading ten clones occupy 11% to 15% of the sample.

Paper-wide results and their limitations: Clonality rose at ibrutinib response, remained stable during sustained remission, and dropped back toward baseline at progression. Public clonotypes were found to be uncommon and were observed to contract or remain stable during treatment; the increase in clonality was shown to reflect expansion of private clonotypes at ibrutinib response. Baseline clonality was found to be higher than that of age-matched healthy donors and was strongly correlated with circulating CD8+ T-cell counts. Sampling times were not matched between patients in sustained remission and patients whose disease was progressing, and lymph node repertoires were not examined.

Ends trimmed: V by 4 bases, J by 9 bases; bases unmatched to a gene: 8. Reading from cysteine to phenylalanine, the CDR3 counts 14 amino acids. Kept here is only the CDR3 DNA, which spans 42 bases and is read in frame from base 1. The germline V gene (reference sequence) yields MNHNY for CDR1 and SVGAGI for CDR2. The specimen was PBMCs, collected before ibrutinib treatment. The chain uses TRBV6-6 and TRBJ2-5, with TRBD1 matching 10 junction bases. This receptor was taken from a human donor with chronic lymphocytic leukemia. The CDR3 amino acid sequence is: CASSSASGQGAQYF. Read as DNA, the sequence is TGTGCCAGCAGTTCCGCCTCTGGACAGGGGGCCCAGTACTTC.